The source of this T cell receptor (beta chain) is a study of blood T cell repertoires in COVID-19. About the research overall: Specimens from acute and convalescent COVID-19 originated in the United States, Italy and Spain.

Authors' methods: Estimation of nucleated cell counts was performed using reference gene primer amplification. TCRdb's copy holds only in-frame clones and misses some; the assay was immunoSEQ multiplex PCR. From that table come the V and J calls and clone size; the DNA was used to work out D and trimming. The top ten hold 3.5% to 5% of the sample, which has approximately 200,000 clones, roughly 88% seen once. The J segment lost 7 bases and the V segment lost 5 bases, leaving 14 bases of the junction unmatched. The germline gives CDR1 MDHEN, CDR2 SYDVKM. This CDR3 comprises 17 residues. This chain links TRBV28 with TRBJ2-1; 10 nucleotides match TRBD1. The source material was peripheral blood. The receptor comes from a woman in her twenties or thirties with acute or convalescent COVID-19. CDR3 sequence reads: CASSPGTGDRRGNEQFF. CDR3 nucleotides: TGTGCCAGCAGTCCCGGGACAGGGGATAGGAGGGGTAATGAGCAGTTCTTC.